This T cell receptor (beta chain) was observed in a study of cytomegalovirus exposure and HLA in healthy donors (dated by TCRdb to the late 2010s). Context from the whole study: According to a later analysis, one platform produced both the 100 to 150 validation repertoires and the 670 or so repertoires of the first cohort. To predict cytomegalovirus infection status, the study combined high-throughput TCR immunosequencing, statistical association of individual TCRs with disease status, and machine learning. The study aimed to test whether signatures of past pathogen exposure could be identified by cataloging public T cell receptors. In addition to the first cohort of around 670 subjects, a separate validation cohort of over 90 different subjects was used.

To note about this clone: Its antigen is still unknown. Base quality data are lacking; no much larger clone is found one base away.

The germline V gene gives CDR1 as SGHAT and CDR2 as FQNNGV. V has 7 bases trimmed and J has 12 bases trimmed; junction bases matching no gene number 12. Measured from the cysteine to the phenylalanine, the CDR3 is 15 residues long. The CDR3 DNA has 45 bases and is translated from base 1. To prepare the library, the immunoSEQ multiplex PCR assay was applied. Processing in the source paper ran as follows. A statistical classification framework was developed to diagnose cytomegalovirus status using the catalog of TCR beta chain sequences. Not all clones reach the TCRdb copy of this immuneACCESS table, which keeps in-frame sequences only. Checked studies attribute under half of the gap to unresolved V genes and leave the rest unexplained. V, J and clone size are those of that table, while D and trimming were read from the DNA. This sample has over 100,000 clones in its table, and roughly 90% of those were observed once. Around 3.3% of the sample comes from the top ten.

The donors were included in the validation cohort of some 120 subjects, a group kept apart from the roughly 680-subject first cohort. Summary of the overall study and its limitations: The classifier was reported to diagnose cytomegalovirus status with high specificity and sensitivity in both the original and validation cohorts. In a later analysis, TCRs clustered in the first cohort were found to also tend to co-occur in the roughly 130 validation repertoires, with 94% of cluster scores above 0. The authors suggested that the approach could potentially be generalized to other disease states and immunological phenotypes. A later analysis had no HLA typing for the validation cohort, so co-occurrence there was scored across all 110 or so repertoires. The study listed 150 to 200 TCR beta chains as associated with cytomegalovirus. In vitro tests confirmed that a few of the cytomegalovirus-associated TCR beta chains recognize cytomegalovirus antigens. Across donors, most TCR sequences were observed very rarely, whereas some public TCRs were present in many individuals.

This sequence uses TRBV11-2 and TRBJ2-1; the junction holds 13 bases that match TRBD2. The TCR originated in a man aged 30 to 45 in good health and CMV-seronegative. What was sequenced was PBMCs. The nucleotide sequence is TGTGCCAGCACCTGGACTAGCGGGGGTGGGGTAGGGCAGTTCTTC. It translates to CASTWTSGGGVGQFF.